Listed below are T cell receptor beta chains from one sample, sequenced in a study of T-cell reconstitution after alpha-beta-depleted transplantation in children. Via MiXCR, TCRdb re-called the PCR reads, giving one row per CDR3 protein. There are approximately 79,000 distinct CDR3 sequences in the sample; 15% to 20% occur only once, and 45% to 55% lies in the top ten. The sample in question was PBMCs, mostly from graft donor cells, obtained 360 days after TCRalphabeta/CD19-depleted stem cell transplant. The receptors originated from a male patient aged 2-10 years who had a stem cell transplant for acute lymphoblastic leukemia, so the T cells may come from the graft donor. CDR3s include the opening cysteine and the closing phenylalanine or tryptophan. A D gene is named only where the DNA matches it firmly. Part of the rows lack a size; the others show once, few, many or a class for expanded clones.

V: TRBV10-3; J: TRBJ2-7; D: TRBD2; size: .; CDR3: CAISTGTRYEQYF; DNA: TGTGCCATCAGTACCGGGACTAGATACGAGCAGTACTTC
V: TRBV5-1; J: TRBJ2-2; D: .; size: many; CDR3: CASTLVGRTVAGELFF; DNA: TGCGCCAGCACCCTCGTCGGTAGGACCGTCGCCGGGGAGCTGTTTTTT
V: TRBV10-3; J: TRBJ2-5; D: .; size: .; CDR3: CAIGQQETQYF; DNA: TGTGCCATCGGGCAGCAAGAGACCCAGTACTTC
V: TRBV20-1; J: TRBJ2-5; D: .; size: few; CDR3: CSADEVGETQYF; DNA: TGCAGTGCTGACGAGGTGGGGGAGACCCAGTACTTC
V: TRBV7-9; J: TRBJ1-1; D: .; size: many; CDR3: CASSSQGLLRNTEAFF; DNA: TGTGCCAGCAGCTCACAGGGTTTGCTCCGGAACACTGAAGCTTTCTTT
V: TRBV12-3/TRBV12-4; J: TRBJ2-1; D: TRBD2; size: .; CDR3: CASTPGLAGREQFF; DNA: TGTGCCAGCACTCCGGGACTAGCGGGGAGGGAGCAGTTCTTC
V: TRBV6-5; J: TRBJ2-1; D: .; size: .; CDR3: CASSYLANYEQFF; DNA: TGTGCCAGCAGTTACTTGGCGAACTATGAGCAGTTCTTC
V: TRBV20-1; J: TRBJ2-3; D: .; size: .; CDR3: CSARGASGYTDTQYF; DNA: TGCAGTGCTAGGGGGGCTAGCGGTTACACAGATACGCAGTATTTT
V: TRBV3-1; J: TRBJ2-2; D: .; size: .; CDR3: CASSHRQSMGGELFF; DNA: TGTGCCAGCAGCCATCGCCAGAGCATGGGCGGGGAGCTGTTTTTT
V: TRBV7-9; J: TRBJ2-3; D: .; size: many; CDR3: CASSFPARGADTQYF; DNA: TGTGCCAGCAGCTTCCCGGCTAGGGGCGCAGATACGCAGTATTTT
V: TRBV5-1; J: TRBJ1-2; D: .; size: .; CDR3: CASSPRDYYGYTF; DNA: TGCGCCAGCAGCCCTCGTGACTACTATGGCTACACCTTC
V: TRBV4-1; J: TRBJ2-4; D: TRBD2; size: few; CDR3: CASSQAPPGLAGVQNIQYF; DNA: TGCGCCAGCAGCCAAGCCCCTCCCGGACTAGCGGGAGTCCAAAACATTCAGTACTTC
V: TRBV21-1; J: TRBJ2-7; D: .; size: few; CDR3: CASSMGRTSSYEQYF; DNA: TGTGCCAGCAGCATGGGGCGGACTAGCTCCTACGAGCAGTACTTC
V: TRBV20-1; J: TRBJ2-1; D: .; size: many; CDR3: CSASLRGHYNEQFF; DNA: TGCAGTGCCAGCCTTAGGGGTCATTACAATGAGCAGTTCTTC
V: TRBV27; J: TRBJ2-1; D: TRBD2; size: .; CDR3: CACSLSGLAGNIYNEQFF; DNA: TGTGCCTGCAGTTTATCGGGACTAGCGGGAAATATCTACAATGAGCAGTTCTTC
V: TRBV4-1; J: TRBJ2-5; D: TRBD2; size: many; CDR3: CASSQVLNAGGQETQYF; DNA: TGCGCCAGCAGCCAGGTTCTTAATGCGGGGGGCCAAGAGACCCAGTACTTC
V: TRBV12-3/TRBV12-4; J: TRBJ2-7; D: .; size: many; CDR3: CASSSSLGSREQYF; DNA: TGTGCCAGCAGTTCCTCCCTCGGGTCGAGGGAGCAGTACTTC
V: TRBV7-2; J: TRBJ2-3; D: .; size: few; CDR3: CASSPPADTQYF; DNA: TGTGCCAGCAGCCCACCCGCAGATACGCAGTATTTT
V: TRBV12-3/TRBV12-4; J: TRBJ1-5; D: TRBD1; size: many; CDR3: CASSVGQVNQPQHF; DNA: TGTGCCAGCAGCGTCGGACAGGTTAATCAGCCCCAGCATTTT
V: TRBV4-1; J: TRBJ2-1; D: .; size: few; CDR3: CASSQAYNEQFF; DNA: TGCGCCAGCAGCCAAGCTTACAATGAGCAGTTCTTC
V: TRBV7-8; J: TRBJ2-7; D: .; size: .; CDR3: CASSLVGQSVTYEQYF; DNA: TGTGCCAGCAGCTTAGTCGGACAGTCCGTAACCTACGAGCAGTACTTC
V: TRBV6-1; J: TRBJ2-7; D: TRBD1; size: .; CDR3: CASSVQGARYEQYF; DNA: TGTGCCAGCAGCGTACAGGGGGCTCGGTACGAGCAGTACTTC
V: TRBV2; J: TRBJ2-1; D: TRBD2; size: .; CDR3: CASRETSGDDEQFF; DNA: TGTGCCAGCAGGGAGACTAGCGGGGATGATGAGCAGTTCTTC
V: TRBV7-9; J: TRBJ2-2; D: .; size: many; CDR3: CASSRTRLNTGELFF; DNA: TGTGCCAGCAGCCGAACCAGGCTTAACACCGGGGAGCTGTTTTTT
V: TRBV12-3/TRBV12-4; J: TRBJ2-5; D: TRBD2; size: few; CDR3: CASSFGQLAFQETQYF; DNA: TGTGCCAGCAGCTTTGGCCAACTAGCGTTCCAAGAGACCCAGTACTTC
V: TRBV5-1; J: TRBJ2-3; D: .; size: few; CDR3: CASRGIGERNTQYF; DNA: TGCGCCAGCAGGGGGATCGGGGAGCGGAATACGCAGTATTTT
V: TRBV7-6; J: TRBJ1-1; D: TRBD1; size: few; CDR3: CASSRWTGGDTEAFF; DNA: TGTGCCAGCAGCCGGTGGACAGGGGGCGACACTGAAGCTTTCTTT
V: TRBV20-1; J: TRBJ1-6; D: .; size: few; CDR3: CSASTGFSYNSPLHF; DNA: TGCAGTGCTAGTACAGGTTTCTCCTATAATTCACCCCTCCACTTT
V: TRBV29-1; J: TRBJ2-7; D: TRBD1; size: .; CDR3: CSVTDRGYHEQYF; DNA: TGCAGCGTGACGGACAGGGGGTATCACGAGCAGTACTTC
V: TRBV20-1; J: TRBJ2-7; D: .; size: .; CDR3: CSARDHTSYEQYF; DNA: TGCAGTGCTAGAGATCATACAAGCTACGAGCAGTACTTC
V: TRBV5-5; J: TRBJ2-5; D: .; size: few; CDR3: CASSLVGTQETQYF; DNA: TGTGCCAGCAGCTTGGTTGGTACCCAAGAGACCCAGTACTTC
V: TRBV4-1; J: TRBJ2-7; D: TRBD2; size: many; CDR3: CASRSEASGNYEQYF; DNA: TGCGCCAGCAGATCCGAGGCTAGCGGTAACTACGAGCAGTACTTC
V: TRBV10-1; J: TRBJ2-7; D: TRBD1; size: many; CDR3: CASILIGQDSYEQYF; DNA: TGCGCCAGCATTCTTATAGGACAGGACTCCTACGAGCAGTACTTC
V: TRBV6-1; J: TRBJ2-7; D: TRBD2; size: .; CDR3: CASSGTRRNYEQYF; DNA: TGTGCCAGCAGTGGGACTAGGAGAAACTACGAGCAGTACTTC
V: TRBV3-1; J: TRBJ2-1; D: .; size: .; CDR3: CASSQASGLTYNEQFF; DNA: TGTGCCAGCAGCCAAGCCTCAGGACTAACCTACAATGAGCAGTTCTTC
V: TRBV10-1; J: TRBJ2-7; D: TRBD1; size: .; CDR3: CASSPWDREGSEQYF; DNA: TGCGCCAGCAGTCCCTGGGACAGGGAAGGTAGCGAGCAGTACTTC
V: TRBV7-9; J: TRBJ2-7; D: TRBD1; size: .; CDR3: CASSLVGQGTYEQYF; DNA: TGTGCCAGCAGCTTAGTTGGACAGGGGACCTACGAGCAGTACTTC
V: TRBV24-1; J: TRBJ2-7; D: TRBD2; size: .; CDR3: CATSAPTSGSYEQYF; DNA: TGTGCCACCAGTGCCCCGACTAGCGGGAGTTACGAGCAGTACTTC
V: TRBV28; J: TRBJ2-2; D: TRBD2; size: .; CDR3: CASSLGLAGVTGELFF; DNA: TGTGCCAGCAGTTTGGGACTAGCGGGAGTCACCGGGGAGCTGTTTTTT
V: TRBV7-9; J: TRBJ2-1; D: TRBD2; size: few; CDR3: CASSLAGTNGEQFF; DNA: TGTGCCAGCAGCTTAGCCGGGACTAACGGTGAGCAGTTCTTC
V: TRBV7-9; J: TRBJ2-1; D: .; size: .; CDR3: CASSPGRGTANEQFF; DNA: TGTGCCAGCAGCCCCGGAAGGGGTACTGCCAATGAGCAGTTCTTC
V: TRBV5-1; J: TRBJ2-7; D: .; size: few; CDR3: CASSFSERGEQYF; DNA: TGCGCCAGCAGCTTTAGCGAAAGAGGGGAGCAGTACTTC
V: TRBV5-1; J: TRBJ2-1; D: TRBD2; size: .; CDR3: CASAIATSGALRDEQFF; DNA: TGCGCCAGCGCAATCGCGACTAGCGGGGCATTAAGGGATGAGCAGTTCTTC
V: TRBV12-3/TRBV12-4; J: TRBJ2-3; D: .; size: few; CDR3: CASRHGPGVDTQYF; DNA: TGTGCCAGCAGACACGGGCCGGGGGTAGATACGCAGTATTTT
V: TRBV5-1; J: TRBJ2-1; D: TRBD1; size: many; CDR3: CASKRNHGTGGFNEQFF; DNA: TGCGCCAGCAAGAGGAATCACGGGACAGGGGGGTTCAATGAGCAGTTCTTC
V: TRBV5-4; J: TRBJ2-3; D: TRBD2; size: many; CDR3: CASSGGGLASRGADTQYF; DNA: TGTGCCAGCAGCGGAGGTGGACTAGCCAGTAGAGGGGCAGATACGCAGTATTTT
V: TRBV7-8; J: TRBJ2-6; D: .; size: few; CDR3: CASSGTKITSGANVLTF; DNA: TGTGCCAGCAGCGGTACAAAAATCACCTCTGGGGCCAACGTCCTGACTTTC
V: TRBV12-5; J: TRBJ2-1; D: .; size: .; CDR3: CASGLGQLFNEQFF; DNA: TGTGCTAGTGGTCTCGGACAACTTTTCAATGAGCAGTTCTTC
V: TRBV4-1; J: TRBJ2-6; D: .; size: few; CDR3: CASSRVGANVLTF; DNA: TGCGCCAGCAGCCGAGTCGGGGCCAACGTCCTGACTTTC